This TCR beta chain emerged from a study of spatial heterogeneity in lung cancer. The overall study: Each time, sequencing found more beta-chain sequences than alpha-chain sequences.

Time point here: sample taken at primary tumor resection. Samples were donated by 72 untreated early-stage non-small cell lung cancer patients. In each case, whole RNA from tumor, nontumor lung or frozen PBMC was sequenced unsorted. Many counts were recorded for this clonotype. Each molecule of TCR cDNA was tagged with one unique molecular identifier. MiXCR, run by TCRdb on the 5' RACE reads, gives a single entry per CDR3 protein. The sample carries roughly 38,000 distinct CDR3 sequences, approximately 3.1% recorded once. This TCR derives from a male donor with early-stage non-small cell lung cancer. The source material was normal lung tissue next to the tumor, sampled at surgery.

CDR3 protein: CATRGEYSTDTQYF. The DNA for the CDR3 is TGTGCCACCAGAGGGGAATATAGCACAGATACGCAGTATTTT. The chain is built from TRBV24-1 and TRBJ2-3; maybe TRBD1 (5 bases). This CDR3 has 14 amino acids. Trimming cost V 7 bases and J 0 bases, with 10 bases left between them. The V gene's germline CDR1 is KGHDR and CDR2 SFDVKD.